Listed here are 7 T cell receptor beta chains from one sample, sequenced in a study of cytomegalovirus exposure and HLA in healthy donors. In the PCR, 60 Vbeta and 13 Jbeta primers were used. Repertoires were generated with immunoSEQ multiplex PCR, while TCRdb's copy carries only in-frame clones and drops some. Of around 70,000 clones listed, approximately 78% are singletons. The sample comprised PBMCs. The source of these receptors is a human donor in good health.

The V and J genes are TRBV5-1 and TRBJ1-1, with D possibly being TRBD1 (6 bases). The V end was cut by 5 bases, the J end by 3 bases, with 14 bases between. CDR1 and CDR2 from the germline V gene are SGHRS and YFSETQ. CDR3 length: 14 residues. The CDR3 region is CASSQQGWDTEAFF. CDR3 DNA: TGCGCCAGCAGTCAACAGGGTTGGGACACTGAAGCTTTCTTT.

The V gene is TRBV5-1, the J gene TRBJ2-7; 10 bases match TRBD2. V trimming: 0 bases; J trimming: 2 bases; junction bases outside the gene matches: 11. CDR1 and CDR2 from the germline V gene are SGHRS and YFSETQ. This CDR3 spans 18 amino acids. For the CDR3, the DNA is TGCGCCAGCAGCTTGGCGGCTAGCGGGGGCTCCGGGGCCTACGAGCAGTACTTC. It encodes CASSLAASGGSGAYEQYF.

The rearrangement joins TRBV10-3 to TRBJ1-6; TRBD1 agrees at 8 bases. The CDR3 runs to 14 residues. The junction had 3 bases not matched to a gene; V was cut back by 2 bases and J by 9 bases. Looked up from germline, CDR1 is ENHRY and CDR2 is SYGVKD. CDR3 region: CAISEGDRGSPLHF. The CDR3 region has the DNA TGTGCCATCAGTGAGGGTGACAGGGGTTCACCCCTCCACTTT.

This clone was seen a handful of times. J is TRBJ2-3 and V is TRBV6-1; a weak D match, TRBD2 (6 bases). This CDR3 is 15 amino acids long. With 1 base removed from V and 0 bases from J, the gap between germline ends came to 8 bases. Per germline, CDR1 MNHNS and CDR2 SASEGT. The chain's CDR3 is CASSEVLASTDTQYF. For the CDR3, the DNA is TGTGCCAGCAGTGAAGTCCTAGCGAGCACAGATACGCAGTATTTT.

In this sample, this clone turned up a few times. The chain uses TRBV19 and TRBJ2-2; no firm D call. Looked up from germline, CDR1 is LNHDA and CDR2 is SQIVND (reference sequence). V lost 5 bases to trimming and J lost 6 bases, with 4 bases between them. The CDR3 contains 11 residues. Here the CDR3 DNA reads TGTGCCAGTAGTTTCTCCGGGGAGCTGTTTTTT. Its translation is CASSFSGELFF.

DNA for the CDR3: TGTGCCAGCAGTTACGGAGGCGGCGGTGGCTACACCTTC. It is translated as CASSYGGGGGYTF. The chain couples TRBV6-5 to TRBJ1-2; D uncertain. There are 13 residues in the CDR3. V was cut by 2 bases and J by 7 bases, with 11 bases left in between. Germline CDR1 is MNHEY and CDR2 is SVGAGI.

This clone has a single count. This chain connects TRBV5-1 to TRBJ2-1; 10 nucleotides align to TRBD2. Per germline, CDR1 SGHRS and CDR2 YFSETQ. V dropped 0 bases and J dropped 10; count of bases not matched to a gene: 7. The CDR3 consists of 15 residues. CDR3 protein: CASSLGSGGAGEQFF. The DNA of the CDR3 is TGCGCCAGCAGCTTGGGGAGCGGGGGGGCCGGCGAGCAGTTCTTC.